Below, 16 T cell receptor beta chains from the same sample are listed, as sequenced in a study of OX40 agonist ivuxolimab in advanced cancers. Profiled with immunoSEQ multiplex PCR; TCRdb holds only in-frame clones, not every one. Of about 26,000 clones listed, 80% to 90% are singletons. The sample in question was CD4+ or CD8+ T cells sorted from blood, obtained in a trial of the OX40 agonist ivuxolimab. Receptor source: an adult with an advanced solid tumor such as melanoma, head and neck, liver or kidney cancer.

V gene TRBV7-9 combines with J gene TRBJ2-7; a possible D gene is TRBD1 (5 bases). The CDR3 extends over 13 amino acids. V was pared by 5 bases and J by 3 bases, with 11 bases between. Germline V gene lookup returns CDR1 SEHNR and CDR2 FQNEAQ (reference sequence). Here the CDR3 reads CASSRSGFYEQYF. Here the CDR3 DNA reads TGTGCCAGCAGCCGTTCAGGGTTCTACGAGCAGTACTTC.

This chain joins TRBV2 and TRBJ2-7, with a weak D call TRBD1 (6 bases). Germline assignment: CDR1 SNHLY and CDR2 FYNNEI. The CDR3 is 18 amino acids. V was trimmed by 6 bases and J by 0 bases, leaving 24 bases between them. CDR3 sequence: CASSQEPPDSPSSYEQYF. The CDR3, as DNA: TGTGCCAGCAGCCAAGAGCCCCCGGACAGCCCGAGCTCCTACGAGCAGTACTTC.

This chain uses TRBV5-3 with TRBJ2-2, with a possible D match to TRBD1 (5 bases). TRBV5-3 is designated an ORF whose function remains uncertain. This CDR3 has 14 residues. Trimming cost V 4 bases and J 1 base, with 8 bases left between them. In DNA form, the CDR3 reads TGTGCCAGAAGCCGTGGACAGAACACCGGGGAGCTGTTTTTT. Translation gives CARSRGQNTGELFF.

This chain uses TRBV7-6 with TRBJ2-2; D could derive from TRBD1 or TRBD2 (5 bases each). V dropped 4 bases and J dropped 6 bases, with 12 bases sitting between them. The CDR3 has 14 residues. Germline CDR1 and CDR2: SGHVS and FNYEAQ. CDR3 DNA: TGTGCCAGCAGCTCCGGGACCGGCCCCGGGGAGCTGTTTTTT. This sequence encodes CASSSGTGPGELFF.

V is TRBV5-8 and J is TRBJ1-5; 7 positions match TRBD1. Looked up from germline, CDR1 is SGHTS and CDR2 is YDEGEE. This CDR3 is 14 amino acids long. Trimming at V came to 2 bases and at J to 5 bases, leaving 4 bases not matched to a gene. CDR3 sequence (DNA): TGTGCCAGCAGCTTTGGAGGGGGCGATCAGCCCCAGCATTTT. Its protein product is CASSFGGGDQPQHF.

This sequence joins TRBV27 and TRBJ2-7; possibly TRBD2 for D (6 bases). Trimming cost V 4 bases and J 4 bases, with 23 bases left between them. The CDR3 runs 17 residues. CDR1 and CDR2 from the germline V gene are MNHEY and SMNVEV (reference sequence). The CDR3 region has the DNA TGTGCCAGCAGTTCCCTAAGGGCTAGCGCTACGTTTTACGAGCAGTACTTC. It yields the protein CASSSLRASATFYEQYF.

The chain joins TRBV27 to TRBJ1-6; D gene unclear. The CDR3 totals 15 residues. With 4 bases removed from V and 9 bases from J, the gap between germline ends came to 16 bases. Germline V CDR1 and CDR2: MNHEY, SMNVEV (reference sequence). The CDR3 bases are TGTGCCAGCAGTTCAGCAGGTGGCCACGGTTCACCCCTCCACTTT. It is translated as CASSSAGGHGSPLHF.

The CDR3: CASSSAGQGEEDTIYF. The CDR3 DNA is TGTGCCAGCAGTTCCGCGGGACAGGGGGAAGAAGACACCATATATTTT. The chain combines TRBV6-6 with TRBJ1-3, with 11 nucleotides matching TRBD1. V shed 4 bases, J shed 8 bases, and the junction held 10 bases outside the gene matches. Per germline, CDR1 MNHNY and CDR2 SVGAGI (reference sequence). The CDR3 is 16 amino acids.

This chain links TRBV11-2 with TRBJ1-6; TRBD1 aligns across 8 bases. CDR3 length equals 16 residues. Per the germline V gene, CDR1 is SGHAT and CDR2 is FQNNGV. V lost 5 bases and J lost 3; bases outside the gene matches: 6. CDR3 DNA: TGTGCCAGCAGCCTCCTCGGACAGGGCTATAATTCACCCCTCCACTTT. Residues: CASSLLGQGYNSPLHF.

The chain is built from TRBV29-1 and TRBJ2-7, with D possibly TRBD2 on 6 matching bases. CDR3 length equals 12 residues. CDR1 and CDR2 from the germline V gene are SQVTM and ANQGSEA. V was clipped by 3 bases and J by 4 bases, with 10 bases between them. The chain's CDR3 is CSVETSSYEQYF. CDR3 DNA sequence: TGCAGCGTTGAGACTAGTAGTTACGAGCAGTACTTC.

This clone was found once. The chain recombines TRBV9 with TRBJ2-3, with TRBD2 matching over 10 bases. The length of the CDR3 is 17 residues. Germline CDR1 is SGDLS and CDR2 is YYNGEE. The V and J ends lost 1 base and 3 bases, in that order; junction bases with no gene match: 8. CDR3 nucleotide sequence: TGTGCCAGCAGCGTAAATATAGCGGGGGGTTCAACAGATACGCAGTATTTT. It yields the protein CASSVNIAGGSTDTQYF.

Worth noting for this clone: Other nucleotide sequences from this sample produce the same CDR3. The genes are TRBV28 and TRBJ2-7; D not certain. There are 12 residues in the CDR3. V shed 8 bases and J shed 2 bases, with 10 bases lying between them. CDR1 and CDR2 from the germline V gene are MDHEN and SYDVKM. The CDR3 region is CASRRPTYEQYF. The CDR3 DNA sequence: TGTGCCAGCCGGCGGCCGACCTACGAGCAGTACTTC.

The CDR3 coding sequence is TGTGCCAGCAGTTTTTCCGGGGAGCTGTTTTTT. Translation gives CASSFSGELFF. The rearrangement uses TRBV27 and TRBJ2-2, with no clear D. Germline lookup yields CDR1 MNHEY and CDR2 SMNVEV (reference sequence). V gave up 3 bases and J gave up 6 bases, with 2 bases separating them. The length of the CDR3 is 11 residues.

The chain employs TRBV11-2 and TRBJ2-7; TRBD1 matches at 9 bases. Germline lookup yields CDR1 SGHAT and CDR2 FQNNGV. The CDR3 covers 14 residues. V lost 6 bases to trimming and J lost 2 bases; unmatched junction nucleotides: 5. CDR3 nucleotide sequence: TGTGCCAGCAGGGTACAGGGGGCGACCTACGAGCAGTACTTC. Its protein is CASRVQGATYEQYF.

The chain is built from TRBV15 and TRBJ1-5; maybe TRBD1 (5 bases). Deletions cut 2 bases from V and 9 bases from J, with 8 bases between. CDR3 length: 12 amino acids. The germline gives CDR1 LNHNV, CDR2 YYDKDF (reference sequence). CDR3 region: CATSRPRGPQHF. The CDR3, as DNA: TGTGCCACCAGCAGACCAAGGGGGCCCCAGCATTTT. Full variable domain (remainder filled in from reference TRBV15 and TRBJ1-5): DAMVIQNPRYQVTQFGKPVTLSCSQTLNHNVMYWYQQKSSQAPKLLFHYYDKDFNNEADTPDNFQSRRPNTSFCFLDIRSPGLGDTAMYLCATSRPRGPQHFGDGTRLSIL.

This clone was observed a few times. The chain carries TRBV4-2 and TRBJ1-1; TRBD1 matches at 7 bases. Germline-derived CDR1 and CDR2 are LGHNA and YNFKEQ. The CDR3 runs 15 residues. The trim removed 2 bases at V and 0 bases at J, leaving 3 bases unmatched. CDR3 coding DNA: TGTGCCAGCAGCCAAAACAGGGGATTGAACACTGAAGCTTTCTTT. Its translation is CASSQNRGLNTEAFF.